Each of the 8 T cell receptor beta chains below was sequenced from the same sample in a study of blood T cell repertoires in COVID-19 (dated by TCRdb to about 2020). The library was obtained by the immunoSEQ multiplex PCR assay. TCRdb obtained this table from immuneACCESS and retained in-frame rearrangements with V and J assigned. These tables miss some clones; where compared with another copy, unresolved V genes account for less than half of the shortfall, and the remainder is unexplained. A total of about 90,000 clones appear in this sample, about 91% of them only once. Around 0.44% of the sample goes to the ten largest clones. The sequencing input was peripheral blood. These receptors came from a man aged 60 to 69 with acute or convalescent COVID-19.

The gene calls are TRBV19 and TRBJ2-7; 10 bases are a match to TRBD1. V was clipped by 7 bases and J by 3 bases; unmatched bases: 6. This CDR3 has 14 residues. From germline, CDR1 is LNHDA and CDR2 SQIVND (reference sequence). The CDR3 sequence is CASNAGQGFYEQYF. CDR3 nucleotides: TGTGCCAGTAATGCGGGACAGGGGTTCTACGAGCAGTACTTC.

This chain connects TRBV3-1 (or the pseudogene TRBV3-2) to TRBJ2-5; no reliable D call. V was trimmed by 4 bases and J by 2 bases, leaving 8 bases between them. CDR3 length equals 13 residues. Germline CDR1 reads LGHDT; CDR2 reads YNNKEL (reference sequence). The CDR3 DNA follows: TGTGCCAGCAGCCCAACTCCTCAAGAGACCCAGTACTTC. Amino acid sequence: CASSPTPQETQYF.

The chain is built from TRBV7-3 and TRBJ2-2; D may be TRBD1 (5 bases). The V end was cut by 5 bases, the J end by 5 bases, with 9 bases between. This CDR3 has 13 residues. CDR1 is SGHTA, CDR2 FQGTGA, per germline. The CDR3 loop reads CASSTGRTGELFF. The DNA for the CDR3 is TGTGCCAGCAGCACAGGACGGACCGGGGAGCTGTTTTTT.

This chain connects TRBV4-1 to TRBJ1-2, with TRBD1 as a possible D gene (5 bases). The V gene's germline CDR1 is MGHRA and CDR2 YSYEKL. This CDR3 is 15 amino acids long. Trimming cost V 1 base and J 4 bases, with 13 bases left between them. This chain's CDR3 is CASSQVIGGGYGYTF. The CDR3 nucleotides are TGCGCCAGCAGCCAAGTAATCGGGGGTGGCTATGGCTACACCTTC.

This clone was seen just once. V is TRBV4-2 and J is TRBJ2-1; 14 positions agree with TRBD2. In germline, CDR1 is LGHNA, CDR2 YNFKEQ. The V gene end was trimmed by 1 base and the J gene end by 0 bases; junction bases not matched to a gene: 2. This CDR3 has 18 amino acids. Written as DNA, the CDR3 is TGTGCCAGCAGCCAAGGACTAGCGGGAGGGTCCTCCTACAATGAGCAGTTCTTC. It is translated as CASSQGLAGGSSYNEQFF.

The chain links TRBV27 to TRBJ1-4; the match to TRBD1 covers 7 bases. CDR1 is MNHEY and CDR2 is SMNVEV in the germline V gene (reference sequence). J lost 8 bases, V lost 8 bases, and 11 bases had no gene match. This CDR3 contains 14 residues. The CDR3 here is CASARGPGWEKLFF. The CDR3 DNA is TGTGCCAGCGCTAGGGGGCCCGGGTGGGAAAAACTGTTTTTT.

The V gene is TRBV7-2, the J gene TRBJ2-7; D gene ambiguous. Germline CDR1 and CDR2: SGHTA and FQGNSA. V was cut by 3 bases and J by 2 bases, with 8 bases left in between. This CDR3 has 13 amino acids. The CDR3: CASSFHSTYEQYF. The CDR3 region has the DNA TGTGCCAGCAGCTTTCACAGTACCTACGAGCAGTACTTC.

This rearrangement joins TRBV6-5 to TRBJ1-2; 8 nucleotides line up with TRBD1. The germline gives CDR1 MNHEY, CDR2 SVGAGI. After removal of 4 bases from V and 3 bases from J, the junction contained 4 bases not matched to a gene. This CDR3 is 14 amino acids long. The CDR3: CASSSDRADYGYTF. CDR3 DNA: TGTGCCAGCAGTTCGGACAGGGCTGACTATGGCTACACCTTC.